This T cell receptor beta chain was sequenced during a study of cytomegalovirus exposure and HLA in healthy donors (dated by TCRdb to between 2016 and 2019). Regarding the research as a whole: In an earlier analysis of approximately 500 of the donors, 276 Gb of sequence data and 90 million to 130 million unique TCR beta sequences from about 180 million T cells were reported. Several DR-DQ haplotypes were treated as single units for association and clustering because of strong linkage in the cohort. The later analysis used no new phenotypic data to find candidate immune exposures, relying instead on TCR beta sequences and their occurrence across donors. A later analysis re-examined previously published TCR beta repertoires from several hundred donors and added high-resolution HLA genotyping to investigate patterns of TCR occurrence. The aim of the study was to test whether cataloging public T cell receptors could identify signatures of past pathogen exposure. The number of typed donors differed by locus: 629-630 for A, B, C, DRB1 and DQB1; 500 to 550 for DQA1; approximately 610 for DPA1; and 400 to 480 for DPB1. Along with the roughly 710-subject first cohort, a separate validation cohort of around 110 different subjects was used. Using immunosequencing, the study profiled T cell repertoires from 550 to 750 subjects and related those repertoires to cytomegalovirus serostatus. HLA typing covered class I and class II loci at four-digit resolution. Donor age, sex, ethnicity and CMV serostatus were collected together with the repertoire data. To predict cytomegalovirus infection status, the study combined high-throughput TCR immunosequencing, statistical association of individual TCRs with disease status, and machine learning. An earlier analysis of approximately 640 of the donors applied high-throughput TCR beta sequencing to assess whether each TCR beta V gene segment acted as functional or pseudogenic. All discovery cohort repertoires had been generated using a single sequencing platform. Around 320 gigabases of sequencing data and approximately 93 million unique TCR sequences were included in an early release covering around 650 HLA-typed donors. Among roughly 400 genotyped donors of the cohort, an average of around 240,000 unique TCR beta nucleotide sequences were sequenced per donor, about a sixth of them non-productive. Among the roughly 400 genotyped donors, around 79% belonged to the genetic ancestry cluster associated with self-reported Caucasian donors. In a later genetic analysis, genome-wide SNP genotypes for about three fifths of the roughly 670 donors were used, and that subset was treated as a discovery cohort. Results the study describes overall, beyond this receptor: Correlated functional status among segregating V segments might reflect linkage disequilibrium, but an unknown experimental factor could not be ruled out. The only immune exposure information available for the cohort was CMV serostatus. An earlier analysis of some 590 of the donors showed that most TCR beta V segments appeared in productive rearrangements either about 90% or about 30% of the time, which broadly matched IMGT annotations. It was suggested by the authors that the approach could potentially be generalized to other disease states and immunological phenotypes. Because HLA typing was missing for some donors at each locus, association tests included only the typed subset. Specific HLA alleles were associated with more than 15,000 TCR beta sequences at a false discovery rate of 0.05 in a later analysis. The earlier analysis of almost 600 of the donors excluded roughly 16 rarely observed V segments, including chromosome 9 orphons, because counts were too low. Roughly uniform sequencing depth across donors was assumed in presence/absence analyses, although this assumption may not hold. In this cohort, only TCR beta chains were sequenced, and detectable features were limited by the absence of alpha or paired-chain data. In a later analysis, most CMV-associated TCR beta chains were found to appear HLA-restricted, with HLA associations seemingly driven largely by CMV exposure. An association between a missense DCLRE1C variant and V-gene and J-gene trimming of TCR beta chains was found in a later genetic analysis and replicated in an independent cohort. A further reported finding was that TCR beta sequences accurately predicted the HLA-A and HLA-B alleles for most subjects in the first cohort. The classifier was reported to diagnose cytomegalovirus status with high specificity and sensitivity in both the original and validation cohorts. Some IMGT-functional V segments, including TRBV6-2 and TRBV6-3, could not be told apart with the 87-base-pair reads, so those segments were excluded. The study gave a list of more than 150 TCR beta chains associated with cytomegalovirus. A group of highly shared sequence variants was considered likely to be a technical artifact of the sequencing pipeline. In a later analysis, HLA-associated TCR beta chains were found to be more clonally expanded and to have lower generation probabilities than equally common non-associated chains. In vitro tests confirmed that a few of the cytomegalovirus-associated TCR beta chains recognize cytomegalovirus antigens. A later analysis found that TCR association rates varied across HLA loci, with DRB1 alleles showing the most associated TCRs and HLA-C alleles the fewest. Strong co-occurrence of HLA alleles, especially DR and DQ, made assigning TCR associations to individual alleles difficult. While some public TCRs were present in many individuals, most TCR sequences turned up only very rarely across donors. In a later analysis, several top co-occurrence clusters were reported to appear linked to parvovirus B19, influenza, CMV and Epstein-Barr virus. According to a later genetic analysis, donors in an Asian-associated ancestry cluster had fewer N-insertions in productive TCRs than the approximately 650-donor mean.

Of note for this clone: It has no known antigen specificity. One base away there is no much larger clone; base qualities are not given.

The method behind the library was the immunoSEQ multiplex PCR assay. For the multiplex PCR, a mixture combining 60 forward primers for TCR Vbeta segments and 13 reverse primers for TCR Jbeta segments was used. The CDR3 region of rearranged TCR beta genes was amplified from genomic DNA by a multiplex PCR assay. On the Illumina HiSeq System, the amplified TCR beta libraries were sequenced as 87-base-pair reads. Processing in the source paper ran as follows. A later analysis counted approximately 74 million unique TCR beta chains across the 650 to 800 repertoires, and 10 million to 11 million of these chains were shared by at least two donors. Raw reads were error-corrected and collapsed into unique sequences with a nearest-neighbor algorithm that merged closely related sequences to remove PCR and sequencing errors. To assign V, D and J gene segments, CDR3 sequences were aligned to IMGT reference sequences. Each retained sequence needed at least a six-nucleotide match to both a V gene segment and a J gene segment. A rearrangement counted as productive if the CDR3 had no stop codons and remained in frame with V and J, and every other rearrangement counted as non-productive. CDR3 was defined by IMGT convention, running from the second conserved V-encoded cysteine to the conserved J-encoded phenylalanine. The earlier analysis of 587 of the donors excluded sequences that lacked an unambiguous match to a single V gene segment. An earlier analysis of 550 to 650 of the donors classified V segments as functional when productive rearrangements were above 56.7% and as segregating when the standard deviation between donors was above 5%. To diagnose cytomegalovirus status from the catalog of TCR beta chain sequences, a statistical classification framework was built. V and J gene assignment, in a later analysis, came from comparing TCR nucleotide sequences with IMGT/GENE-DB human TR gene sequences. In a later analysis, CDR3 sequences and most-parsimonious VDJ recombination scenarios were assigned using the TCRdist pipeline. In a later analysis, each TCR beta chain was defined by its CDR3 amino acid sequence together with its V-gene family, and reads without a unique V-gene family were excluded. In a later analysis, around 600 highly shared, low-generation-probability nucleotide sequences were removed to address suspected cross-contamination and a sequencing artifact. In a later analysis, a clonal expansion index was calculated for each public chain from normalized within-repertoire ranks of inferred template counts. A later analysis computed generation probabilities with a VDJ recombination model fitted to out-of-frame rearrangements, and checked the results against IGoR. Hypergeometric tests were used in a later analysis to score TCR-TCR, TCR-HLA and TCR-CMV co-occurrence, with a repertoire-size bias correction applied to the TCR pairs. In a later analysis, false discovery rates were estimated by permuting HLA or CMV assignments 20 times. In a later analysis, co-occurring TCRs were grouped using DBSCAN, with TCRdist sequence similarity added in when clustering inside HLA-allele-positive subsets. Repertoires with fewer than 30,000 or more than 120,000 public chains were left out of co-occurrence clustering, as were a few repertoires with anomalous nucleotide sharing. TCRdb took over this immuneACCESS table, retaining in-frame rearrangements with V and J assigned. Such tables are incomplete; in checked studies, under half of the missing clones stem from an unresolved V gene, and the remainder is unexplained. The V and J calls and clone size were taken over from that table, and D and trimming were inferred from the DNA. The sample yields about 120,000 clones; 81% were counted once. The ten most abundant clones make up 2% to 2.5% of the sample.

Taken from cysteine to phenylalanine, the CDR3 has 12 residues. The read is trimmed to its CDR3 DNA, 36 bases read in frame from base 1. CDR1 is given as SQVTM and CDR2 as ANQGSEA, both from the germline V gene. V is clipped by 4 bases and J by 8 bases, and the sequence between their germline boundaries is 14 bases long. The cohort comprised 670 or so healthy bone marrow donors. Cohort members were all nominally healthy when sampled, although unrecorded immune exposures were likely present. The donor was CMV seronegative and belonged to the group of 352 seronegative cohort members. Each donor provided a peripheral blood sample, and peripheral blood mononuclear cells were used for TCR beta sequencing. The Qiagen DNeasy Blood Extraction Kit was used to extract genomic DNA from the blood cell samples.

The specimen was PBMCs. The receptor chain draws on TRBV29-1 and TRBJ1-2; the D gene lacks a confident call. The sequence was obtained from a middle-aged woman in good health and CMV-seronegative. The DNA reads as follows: TGCAGCGTTGGGGCAGCCTCACGGGGCTACACCTTC. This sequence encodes CSVGAASRGYTF.